The T cell receptor (beta chain) described here comes from a study of shared clonotypes between healthy human individuals. Cells designated naive CD8 were CD45RO-negative and were positively selected for CCR7, with terminally differentiated effector memory CD45RA+ cells excluded. Data came from immunoSEQ multiplex PCR; TCRdb stores just in-frame clones and leaves some out. The sample carries about 2.2 million clones, roughly 93% recorded once. This CDR3 spans 14 amino acids. Germline CDR1 MNHNS, CDR2 SASEGT. V lost 6 bases, J lost 6 bases, and 9 bases stayed unmatched. The TCR originated in a man aged 18 to 30 in good health. Some clones in this sample may be carry-over from other donors' samples. The V call is TRBV6-1, the J call TRBJ1-1; 8 bases are shared with TRBD1. The sequencing input was naive CD8+ T cells from PBMCs. The CDR3 here is CASRPTGGIAEAFF. The CDR3 DNA follows: TGTGCCAGCAGGCCCACAGGGGGGATCGCTGAAGCTTTCTTT.